One T cell receptor beta chain is described in this entry. These data come from a study of blood T cell repertoires in COVID-19. Overall study context: The United States, Italy and Spain were the sources of the acute and convalescent COVID-19 samples.

How the authors handled the data: How many nucleated cells were present was estimated from reference gene primer amplification. Data came from immunoSEQ multiplex PCR; TCRdb stores just in-frame clones and leaves some out. From that table come the V and J calls and clone size; the DNA was used to work out D and trimming. The data show tens of thousands of clones, 85% seen once. The germline CDR1 and CDR2 sequences are SQVTM and ANQGSEA. The CDR3 is 15 amino acids. Between the trimmed V and J ends, which lost 6 bases and 8 bases, there was a span of 22 bases. The rearrangement uses TRBV29-1 and TRBJ1-4, with D maybe TRBD1 (5 bases). The clonotype was recovered from an elderly man with acute or convalescent COVID-19. Sample: peripheral blood. CDR3 bases: TGCAGCGTAGCAACCTCGGGGCAGGGACTCGAAAAACTGTTTTTT. Translated: CSVATSGQGLEKLFF.